This T cell receptor beta chain was sequenced in a study of CD8 T cells in Susac syndrome. After extraction with the RNeasy kit, about 0.45 to 1 ug of the RNA was reverse transcribed using random hexamers. TCRdb used MiXCR to reprocess the immunoSEQ multiplex PCR reads, holding one entry per CDR3 protein. The profile covers approximately 170,000 distinct CDR3 sequences, with just over 90% appearing a single time and about 0.073% taken by the ten largest. The CDR3 is 14 amino acids. Germline-derived CDR1 and CDR2 are SGHRS and YFSETQ. Trimming pared 0 bases from V and 8 bases from J, leaving 9 bases between. Sequencing targeted TCR beta in blood CD8+ and CD4+ T cells. Negative isolation was applied to CD8+ and CD4+ T cells, and FACS enrichment was applied to TEMRA cells.

The sequenced sample consisted of CD4+ T cells from PBMCs. This sequence originates from a human donor in good health. V and J are TRBV5-1 and TRBJ1-6; tentatively, D is TRBD1 (5 bases). CDR3 loop: CASSLEGTYSPLHF. As DNA, the CDR3 is TGCGCCAGCAGCTTGGAAGGGACGTATTCACCCCTCCACTTT.